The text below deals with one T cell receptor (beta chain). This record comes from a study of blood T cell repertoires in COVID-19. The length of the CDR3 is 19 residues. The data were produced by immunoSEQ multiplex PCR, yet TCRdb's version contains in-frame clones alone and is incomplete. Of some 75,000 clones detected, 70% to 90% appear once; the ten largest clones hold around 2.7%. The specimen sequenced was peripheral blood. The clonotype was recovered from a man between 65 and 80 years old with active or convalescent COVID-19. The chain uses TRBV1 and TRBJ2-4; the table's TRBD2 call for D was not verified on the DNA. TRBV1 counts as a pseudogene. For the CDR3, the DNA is TGCACCAGCAGCCATCCTACCGCCGGACTAGCGGGAGTTCTTAACATTCAGTACTTC. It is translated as CTSSHPTAGLAGVLNIQYF.